Reported below is one T cell receptor beta chain. The antigen is not known. This specimen belongs to a study of chemoradiotherapy in HPV16-positive cancers. Study-level background: Functional T-cell assays on a couple of HPV16-positive patients' cells defined candidate HPV-specific clones and common TCR motifs.

Over chemoradiotherapy, repertoires were sampled more than once. Libraries were prepared by immunoSEQ multiplex PCR; TCRdb keeps only in-frame clonotypes and omits some of them. The table shows thousands of clones, with around 94% occurring only once. The germline CDR1 and CDR2 sequences are MDHEN and SYDVKM. V lost 2 bases and J lost 5; bases outside the gene matches: 5. This CDR3 has 16 amino acids. Findings and caveats of the study: For HPV16-positive patients, expanding HPV-responsive T cells associated with longer recurrence-free survival. Functional assays defining HPV-specific T cells used only a couple of HPV16-positive patients.

This chain links TRBV28 with TRBJ1-6; 8 bases map to TRBD1. The TCR was taken from a human donor with HPV-associated anogenital cancer. Sampling was conducted from a patient who underwent chemoradiotherapy. The CDR3: CASSLAGGRDNSPLHF. Written as DNA, the CDR3 is TGTGCCAGCAGTTTAGCAGGGGGCAGGGATAATTCACCCCTCCACTTT.